The rows below give T cell receptor beta chains drawn from one sample of a study of T-cell reconstitution after alpha-beta-depleted transplantation in children. MiXCR was run by TCRdb on the PCR reads, yielding one entry per CDR3 protein. This sample yields 250,000 to 400,000 distinct CDR3 sequences, of which over 20% are seen a single time; 9.5% to 12% belongs to the top ten. The source was PBMCs, mostly from graft donor cells, collected 180 days after TCRalphabeta/CD19-depleted stem cell transplant. These receptors all stem from a male patient between 10 and 17 years old who had a stem cell transplant for acute lymphoblastic leukemia, so the T cells may come from the graft donor. Each CDR3 is given with its conserved first and last residue. The D gene is left open where the match is weak. Some rows have no size entry. The others give once, few or many, or a class for an expanded clone.

j_gene	d_gene	abundance	v_gene	CDR3nt	CDR3aa
TRBJ2-3	TRBD1	many	TRBV12-3/TRBV12-4	TGTGCCAGCAGCCCCGAAGACAGGGGGCCAGATACGCAGTATTTT	CASSPEDRGPDTQYF
TRBJ2-1	.	.	TRBV12-3/TRBV12-4	TGTGCCAGCAGTCCCGAACGGTGGCGGGGCCCGTACAATGAGCAGCTCTTC	CASSPERWRGPYNEQLF
TRBJ2-1	TRBD2	few	TRBV10-2	TGCGCCAGCAGTACAATCGGGGCTAGCGGGAGGGCCAGGGTCTATGAGCAGTTCTTC	CASSTIGASGRARVYEQFF
TRBJ2-1	.	few	TRBV2	TGTGCCAGCACCGGACACTACAATGAGCAGTTCTTC	CASTGHYNEQFF
TRBJ2-7	TRBD2	.	TRBV7-9	TGTGCCAGCAGCTTAACCAGACTAGCGGGAGGCGAGCAGTACTTC	CASSLTRLAGGEQYF
TRBJ1-5	.	few	TRBV7-3	TGTGCCAGCAGCTTAACCAGGGGTAGCAATCAGCCCCAGCATTTT	CASSLTRGSNQPQHF
TRBJ2-3	TRBD1	.	TRBV12-3/TRBV12-4	TGTGCCAGCAGCCATCCACAGGGGCCAAAAACAGATACGCAGTATTTT	CASSHPQGPKTDTQYF
TRBJ2-1	TRBD2	.	TRBV7-9	TGTGCCAGCAGCTCGCCCGGGACTAGCGGGAGGGCACGGCAGTTCTTC	CASSSPGTSGRARQFF
TRBJ1-1	.	.	TRBV12-3/TRBV12-4	TGTGCCAGCAGTTTCCCCGGACTAGGGAACGGTGAAGCTTTCTTT	CASSFPGLGNGEAFF
TRBJ1-3	.	few	TRBV9	TGTGCCAGCAGCCCAACGACAGGTTTAAGGTCTGGAAACACCATATATTTT	CASSPTTGLRSGNTIYF
TRBJ2-1	.	many	TRBV10-3	TGTGCCATCAGTGATAATATAGGCTCCTACAATGAGCAGTTCTTC	CAISDNIGSYNEQFF
TRBJ2-7	TRBD2	few	TRBV7-2	TGTGCCAGCAGCTTTACCGGGACTAGCGGCTACGAGCAGTACTTC	CASSFTGTSGYEQYF
TRBJ1-5	TRBD1	.	TRBV29-1	TGCAGCGTTGAAGGACAGGGAAATCAGCCCCAGCATTTT	CSVEGQGNQPQHF
TRBJ2-1	.	few	TRBV20-1	TGCAGTGCTAGAGATAAGGGGCACAGGTCCTACAATGAGCAGTTCTTC	CSARDKGHRSYNEQFF
TRBJ1-3	.	few	TRBV11-2	TGTGCCAGCAGCTCGACAGGACTTGGAAACACCATATATTTT	CASSSTGLGNTIYF
TRBJ2-6	.	.	TRBV18	TGTGCCAGCTCACCGTATAGTTTGAGAGCGGCCTCTGGGGCCAACGTCCTGACTTTC	CASSPYSLRAASGANVLTF
TRBJ2-3	.	.	TRBV12-3/TRBV12-4	TGTGCCAGCAGCAGAAGTGCGGGACCCACAGATACGCAGTATTTT	CASSRSAGPTDTQYF
TRBJ2-1	TRBD2	.	TRBV5-4	TGTGCCAGCAGCTTGGGGGTAGCGGGAGGGACGAGCTCCTACAATGAGCAGTTCTTC	CASSLGVAGGTSSYNEQFF
TRBJ2-6	.	few	TRBV5-1	TGCGCCAGCAGCTTGGGGGACTCAAGCTCTGGGGCCAACGTCCTGACTTTC	CASSLGDSSSGANVLTF
TRBJ2-1	TRBD2	.	TRBV20-1	TGCAGTGCTAAGCGGGGGGACAATGAGCAGTTCTTC	CSAKRGDNEQFF
TRBJ2-5	.	.	TRBV12-3/TRBV12-4	TGTGCCAGCAGTTTAACAGGCCCAGGGGTATACGAGACCCAGTACTTC	CASSLTGPGVYETQYF
TRBJ2-3	.	.	TRBV10-2	TGCGCCAGCAGCCCGGGATACAGCACAGATACGCAGTATTTT	CASSPGYSTDTQYF
TRBJ2-3	TRBD1	.	TRBV5-1	TGCGCCAGCAGCTTGGGGGCAGAAGGACAGGACGTTTTT	CASSLGAEGQDVF